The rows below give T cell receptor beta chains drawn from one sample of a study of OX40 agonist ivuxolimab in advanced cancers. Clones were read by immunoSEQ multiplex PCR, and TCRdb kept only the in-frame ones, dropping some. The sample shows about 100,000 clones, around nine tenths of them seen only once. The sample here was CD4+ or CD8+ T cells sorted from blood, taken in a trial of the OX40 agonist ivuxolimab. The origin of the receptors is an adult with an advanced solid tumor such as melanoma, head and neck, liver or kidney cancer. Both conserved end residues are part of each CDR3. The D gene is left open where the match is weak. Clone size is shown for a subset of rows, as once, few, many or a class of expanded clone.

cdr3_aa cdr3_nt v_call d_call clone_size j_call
CASSGLGTNTDTQYF TGTGCCAGCTCTGGGCTCGGGACTAACACAGATACGCAGTATTTT TRBV18 TRBD2 once TRBJ2-3
CASSQDRGRGTEKLFF TGCGCCAGCAGCCAAGATCGAGGCAGGGGGACTGAAAAACTGTTTTTT TRBV4-1 TRBD1 . TRBJ1-4
CASSLGLPNTEAFF TGTGCCAGCAGCTTGGGCCTCCCTAACACTGAAGCTTTCTTT TRBV11-1 . . TRBJ1-1
CASSLRGGSTDTQYF TGTGCCAGCAGCTTACGCGGGGGCAGCACAGATACGCAGTATTTT TRBV7-2 . . TRBJ2-3
CASSRAANTEAFF TGTGCCAGCAGTAGGGCAGCGAACACTGAAGCTTTCTTT TRBV6-1 . . TRBJ1-1
CASSEFRDTQYF TGTGCCAGCAGTGAATTTAGGGATACGCAGTATTTT TRBV6-1 . . TRBJ2-3
CASNYLGQATDTQYF TGTGCCAGCAACTACCTTGGACAGGCGACAGATACGCAGTATTTT TRBV6-6 TRBD1 . TRBJ2-3
CASSLDGQQNSPLHF TGCGCCAGCAGCTTGGATGGACAGCAAAATTCACCCCTCCACTTT TRBV5-1 . . TRBJ1-6
CSVGQGRNTIYF TGCAGCGTGGGACAGGGGAGAAACACCATATATTTT TRBV29-1 TRBD1 . TRBJ1-3
CASSLDRSNQPQHF TGCGCCAGCAGCTTGGACAGGAGCAATCAGCCCCAGCATTTT TRBV5-1 . . TRBJ1-5
CASTTTTNTEAFF TGTGCCAGCACCACGACAACGAACACTGAAGCTTTCTTT TRBV27 . . TRBJ1-1
CASSLGEQFF TGTGCCAGCAGTTTAGGTGAGCAGTTCTTC TRBV21-1 . . TRBJ2-1
CASSLQVGDSPYEQYF TGCGCCAGCAGCCTCCAGGTCGGGGACAGTCCCTACGAGCAGTACTTC TRBV5-1 TRBD1 . TRBJ2-7
CAWMIYNEQFF TGTGCCTGGATGATCTACAATGAGCAGTTCTTC TRBV30 . . TRBJ2-1
CSVGGTLSYEQYF TGCAGCGTTGGGGGGACACTCTCCTACGAGCAGTACTTC TRBV29-1 . . TRBJ2-7
CASSPQDRVEGYTF TGTGCCAGCAGCCCCCAGGACAGGGTGGAAGGCTACACCTTC TRBV9 TRBD1 . TRBJ1-2
CASSSGTGYEKLFF TGTGCCAGCAGCTCCGGGACAGGGTATGAAAAACTGTTTTTT TRBV7-9 TRBD1 . TRBJ1-4
CASRTQGLGTEAFF TGTGCCAGCAGAACCCAGGGTTTGGGCACTGAAGCTTTCTTT TRBV2 . few TRBJ1-1
CASSLVQGRDTQYF TGCGCCAGCAGCTTGGTGCAGGGGAGGGATACGCAGTATTTT TRBV5-1 . . TRBJ2-3
CAISAPGQTYEQYF TGTGCCATCAGTGCACCGGGACAGACCTACGAGCAGTACTTC TRBV10-3 TRBD1 . TRBJ2-7
CASSTPGRETQYF TGTGCCAGCAGTACCCCGGGACGCGAGACCCAGTACTTC TRBV6-5 . . TRBJ2-5
CASGSGQSYGYTF TGCGCCAGCGGCTCGGGACAGTCCTATGGCTACACCTTC TRBV5-1 TRBD1 . TRBJ1-2
CASSVGGGTTLKTQYF TGTGCCAGCAGCGTAGGAGGAGGGACTACGTTAAAGACCCAGTACTTC TRBV9 TRBD2 once TRBJ2-5
CASSQDRVSYEQYF TGTGCCAGCAGCCAAGACAGGGTCTCCTACGAGCAGTACTTC TRBV7-8 TRBD1 . TRBJ2-7
CASSSQPGGEAFF TGTGCCAGCAGCTCGCAACCAGGAGGTGAAGCTTTCTTT TRBV11-3 . . TRBJ1-1
CASSQPLGVQPQHF TGTGCCAGCAGTCAACCACTGGGGGTTCAGCCCCAGCATTTT TRBV28 . . TRBJ1-5
CASKRDQPEKLFF TGTGCCAGCAAAAGAGACCAGCCGGAAAAACTGTTTTTT TRBV2 . . TRBJ1-4
CASSGGLAGDSDEQFF TGTGCCAGCAGTGGTGGACTAGCGGGAGATTCGGATGAGCAGTTCTTC TRBV27 TRBD2 . TRBJ2-1
CASSDGTVDRRGYTF TGTGCCAGCAGTGACGGGACAGTCGACCGACGGGGCTACACCTTC TRBV2 TRBD1 . TRBJ1-2
CASSIGDTQYF TGTGCCAGTAGTATAGGTGATACGCAGTATTTT TRBV19 . . TRBJ2-3
CASSLDPGRLNTEAFF TGCGCCAGCAGCCTCGATCCGGGGAGGCTGAACACTGAAGCTTTCTTT TRBV5-1 . few TRBJ1-1
CASSFPDGLGEAFF TGCGCCAGCAGCTTCCCGGACGGTCTCGGGGAAGCTTTCTTT TRBV5-1 . . TRBJ1-1
CASSVQGGLSYEQYF TGTGCCAGCAGTGTTCAAGGGGGCCTCTCCTACGAGCAGTACTTC TRBV25-1 TRBD1 . TRBJ2-7
CSASTGSNQPQHF TGCAGCGCTTCGACAGGGAGCAATCAGCCCCAGCATTTT TRBV29-1 TRBD1 . TRBJ1-5
CASTLWPVVDTEAFF TGTGCCAGCACCTTATGGCCGGTGGTGGACACTGAAGCTTTCTTT TRBV6-1 . . TRBJ1-1
CASTNPKGGGYEQYF TGTGCCAGCACCAACCCCAAGGGAGGGGGCTACGAGCAGTACTTC TRBV6-6 . . TRBJ2-7
CASSSSLHF TGTGCCAGCAGTTCTTCCCTCCACTTT TRBV6-6 . . TRBJ1-6
CASTPTVGVNEQFF TGTGCCAGCACACCCACTGTTGGGGTAAATGAGCAGTTCTTC TRBV6-1 . . TRBJ2-1
CASSLSLTSKNEQFF TGTGCCAGCAGCTTATCGTTGACTAGTAAAAATGAGCAGTTCTTC TRBV7-7 . . TRBJ2-1
CASSDPGHRTDTQYF TGTGCCAGTTCTGACCCGGGACACCGCACAGATACGCAGTATTTT TRBV27 . once TRBJ2-3
CASSLEGWGAGNIQYF TGTGCCAGCAGCTTAGAAGGGTGGGGGGCTGGAAACATTCAGTACTTC TRBV11-2 . . TRBJ2-4
CASSVQSTGELFF TGTGCCAGCAGTGTACAGAGCACCGGGGAGCTGTTTTTT TRBV6-4 . . TRBJ2-2
CAWSGQGYYGYTF TGTGCCTGGAGCGGACAGGGGTACTATGGCTACACCTTC TRBV30 TRBD1 . TRBJ1-2
CASRPIGLETQYF TGTGCCAGCAGGCCCATAGGTTTGGAGACCCAGTACTTC TRBV6-6 . . TRBJ2-5
CASSERQGWSPLHF TGTGCCAGCAGTGAAAGGCAGGGGTGGTCACCCCTCCACTTT TRBV6-1 . . TRBJ1-6
CASNHGGHSSSEQYF TGTGCCAGCAACCATGGCGGACATTCATCCTCCGAGCAGTACTTC TRBV11-2 . once TRBJ2-7
CASSQRQDTQYF TGTGCCAGCAGCCAAAGGCAGGATACGCAGTATTTT TRBV14 . . TRBJ2-3
CASSLRLVGELFF TGTGCCAGCAGCTTACGGTTAGTCGGGGAGCTGTTTTTT TRBV13 . . TRBJ2-2
CASNMIAGAGQPQHF TGTGCCAGCAACATGATCGCGGGGGCAGGTCAGCCCCAGCATTTT TRBV6-1 . . TRBJ1-5
CASSESGGPQETQYF TGCGCCAGCAGTGAATCGGGAGGGCCTCAAGAGACCCAGTACTTC TRBV10-1 TRBD2 . TRBJ2-5
CASRSLRATDYGYTF TGTGCCAGCAGGTCTCTTCGAGCCACCGACTATGGCTACACCTTC TRBV4-2 . . TRBJ1-2
CASTREHSNEQFF TGTGCCAGCACTCGGGAGCACTCCAATGAGCAGTTCTTC TRBV6-6 . . TRBJ2-1
CASIPDRSNTEAFF TGTGCCAGCATCCCGGACAGGTCGAACACTGAAGCTTTCTTT TRBV2 TRBD1 . TRBJ1-1
CASSPQGWNGYTF TGTGCCAGCTCACCACAGGGGTGGAATGGCTACACCTTC TRBV18 . . TRBJ1-2
CASSPGGSYEQYF TGTGCCAGCTCACCCGGGGGGTCCTACGAGCAGTACTTC TRBV18 TRBD2 . TRBJ2-7
CASSIASGNYEQYF TGTGCCAGTAGTATAGCTAGCGGAAACTACGAGCAGTACTTC TRBV19 TRBD2 . TRBJ2-7
CASSLLGVPEAFF TGTGCCAGCAGTTTACTTGGGGTCCCTGAAGCTTTCTTT TRBV28 . . TRBJ1-1
CASSPLQGENTEAFF TGCGCCAGCAGCCCACTACAGGGGGAGAACACTGAAGCTTTCTTT TRBV5-1 TRBD1 . TRBJ1-1
CASENLATYQETQYF TGTGCCAGCGAGAATTTGGCTACCTACCAAGAGACCCAGTACTTC TRBV27 . . TRBJ2-5